What follows are 18 T cell receptor beta chains derived from one specimen sequenced in a study of response to subunit inactivated influenza vaccine. TCRdb re-derived calls from the RT-PCR reads in MiXCR, one entry per CDR3 protein. Found here are fewer than 700,000 distinct CDR3 sequences, approximately 13% of them singletons; the top ten hold roughly 14%. The specimen comprised PBMCs from blood, sampled more than 35 days after vaccination. The receptors were gathered from a middle-aged man who received an inactivated influenza vaccine.

This clonotype was detected many times. This chain uses TRBV20-1 with TRBJ2-7, with a possible D match to TRBD1 (5 bases). Germline V gives CDR1 DFQATT, CDR2 SNEGSKA (reference sequence). Trimming shortened V by 3 bases and J by 0 bases, and 6 bases separated the two germline ends. This CDR3 has 12 residues. The chain's CDR3 is CSARTDSYEQYF. The DNA of the CDR3 is TGCAGTGCTAGGACAGACTCCTACGAGCAGTACTTC.

The rearrangement joins TRBV3-1 to TRBJ2-7, with TRBD2 matching 8 bases. J was trimmed by 5 bases and V by 0 bases; bases with no gene match: 6. The germline V gene encodes CDR1 LGHDT and CDR2 YNNKEL (reference sequence). CDR3 length: 15 residues. The CDR3 nucleotides read TGTGCCAGCAGCCAAGACGGGACTAGTAAGGACGAGCAGTACTTC. Translated: CASSQDGTSKDEQYF.

There are a few counts of this clonotype. The V gene is TRBV11-1, the J gene TRBJ2-6, with 7 bases lining up with TRBD1. The CDR3 length is 18 residues. Trimming cost V 5 bases and J 0 bases; bases outside gene matches: 10. Germline V gene sequence: CDR1 SGHAT, CDR2 FQDESV (reference sequence). CDR3 DNA: TGTGCCAGCAGCCCCCGGGACAGCCACCCCTCTGGGGCCAACGTCCTGACTTTC. This codes for CASSPRDSHPSGANVLTF.

This clonotype was counted between two and nine times. The chain links TRBV29-1 to TRBJ2-1; D is perhaps TRBD2 (5 bases). In germline, CDR1 is SQVTM, CDR2 ANQGSEA. The V and J ends lost 6 bases and 5 bases respectively, with 11 bases between them. The CDR3 runs 12 residues. For the CDR3, the DNA is TGCAGCGTAATACTCGGGGACAATGAGCAGTTCTTC. Its translation is CSVILGDNEQFF.

This clonotype was counted many times. The chain employs TRBV7-9 and TRBJ2-7; no definite D call. CDR3 length equals 13 residues. Germline-derived CDR1 and CDR2 are SEHNR and FQNEAQ (reference sequence). V was clipped by 2 bases and J by 5 bases, with 10 bases between them. The CDR3 region is CASSLSGTHEQYF. The CDR3 nucleotides are TGTGCCAGCAGCTTATCGGGTACCCACGAGCAGTACTTC. Based on the CDR3 plus reference TRBV7-9 and TRBJ2-7, the full variable domain is DTGVSQNPRHKITKRGQNVTFRCDPISEHNRLYWYRQTLGQGPEFLTYFQNEAQLEKSRLLSDRFSAERPKGSFSTLEIQRTEQGDSAMYLCASSLSGTHEQYFGPGTRLTVT.

This clonotype was counted ten times or more. This chain joins TRBV20-1 and TRBJ2-7; D is possibly TRBD1 (6 bases). This CDR3 has 13 residues. Germline lookup yields CDR1 DFQATT and CDR2 SNEGSKA (reference sequence). The ends were cut back, 3 bases at V and 3 bases at J, with 12 bases in the middle. The CDR3 sequence: CSASRDRLYEQYF. CDR3 nucleotides: TGCAGTGCTAGCAGAGACAGGCTCTACGAGCAGTACTTC.

This clonotype was found a few times. The chain carries TRBV7-6 and TRBJ2-7; D gene ambiguous. V lost 1 base and J 1 base, leaving 8 bases between the germline ends. This CDR3 is built from 14 residues. CDR1 and CDR2 (germline): SGHVS, FNYEAQ. CDR3 residues: CASSLEGMSYEQYF. The CDR3 DNA reads as TGTGCCAGCAGCTTAGAAGGGATGTCCTACGAGCAGTACTTC.

This chain's CDR3 is CASSQDNAGTEAFF. In DNA, the CDR3 is TGCGCCAGCAGCCAAGACAACGCGGGCACTGAAGCTTTCTTT. The chain carries TRBV4-3 and TRBJ1-1; D remains ambiguous. V dropped 0 bases and J dropped 4 bases, with 9 bases sitting between them. Per the germline V gene, CDR1 is LGHNA and CDR2 is YSLEER. The CDR3 has 14 residues.

The chain joins TRBV4-3 to TRBJ2-1; D may be TRBD1 or TRBD2 (5 bases each). V was clipped by 0 bases and J by 12 bases, with 27 bases between them. CDR3 length: 18 residues. Germline CDR1 LGHNA, CDR2 YSLEER. CDR3 sequence: CASSQEQVGTVSVLGQFF. The CDR3 DNA reads as TGCGCCAGCAGCCAAGAACAGGTTGGGACGGTCTCTGTTTTAGGGCAGTTCTTC.

In its sample, this clonotype was seen many times. The chain recombines TRBV6-6 with TRBJ1-2; D might be TRBD1 (6 bases). The CDR3 is made up of 13 amino acids. Per the germline V gene, CDR1 is MNHNY and CDR2 is SVGAGI (reference sequence). V was trimmed by 7 bases and J by 8 bases, leaving 17 bases between them. CDR3 protein: CASTHLQGEGYTF. The CDR3 coding sequence is TGTGCCAGCACCCACCTACAGGGTGAAGGCTACACCTTC.

With regard to this clonotype: At one end the junction does not follow the germline gene, possibly because of a read error. This chain joins TRBV7-2 and TRBJ2-3; 9 bases are a match to TRBD1. The CDR3 has 12 amino acids. The germline gives CDR1 SGHTA, CDR2 FQGNSA. In nucleotides, the CDR3 is TGTGTCAGCAGAGCAACAGGGGGCCAGGGGTATTTT. Its translation is CVSRATGGQGYF.

The chain employs TRBV3-1 and TRBJ2-3; D might be TRBD2 (5 bases). V was clipped by 1 base and J by 4 bases, with 12 bases between them. The CDR3 is 15 amino acids. Germline loops: CDR1 LGHDT, CDR2 YNNKEL (reference sequence). This chain's CDR3 is CASSQVGGSSDTQYF. CDR3 DNA sequence: TGTGCCAGCAGCCAAGTCGGAGGCAGTTCAGATACGCAGTATTTT.

This clonotype was observed a handful of times. The chain uses TRBV11-2 and TRBJ2-7; TRBD1 agrees at 8 bases. The germline V gene has CDR1 SGHAT and CDR2 FQNNGV. Trimming cost V 1 base and J 6 bases; bases outside gene matches: 2. The CDR3 has 13 amino acids. CDR3 DNA sequence: TGTGCCAGCAGCTTAGTGGACAGGGTCGAGCAGTACTTC. Encoded protein: CASSLVDRVEQYF.

This clonotype has a count of ten or more. The chain carries TRBV5-1 and TRBJ2-1; a possible D gene is TRBD1 (5 bases). V dropped 1 base and J dropped 5 bases, with 10 bases sitting between them. Germline CDR1 SGHRS, CDR2 YFSETQ. The CDR3 is 14 amino acids. The CDR3 protein is CASSLMGPDNEQFF. DNA for the CDR3: TGCGCCAGCAGCTTGATGGGGCCGGACAATGAGCAGTTCTTC.

This clonotype was counted between two and nine times. The chain is built from TRBV12-3 or TRBV12-4 and TRBJ2-3; the D gene is possibly TRBD2 (6 bases). This CDR3 has 14 amino acids. Between the trimmed V and J ends, which lost 4 bases and 1 base, there was a span of 9 bases. DNA of the CDR3: TGTGCCAGCAGTTGGGAGGTTGGCACAGATACGCAGTATTTT. Translating gives CASSWEVGTDTQYF.

The rearrangement links TRBV10-3 to TRBJ2-6; 7 bases fit TRBD2. The V gene end was trimmed by 0 bases and the J gene end by 2 bases; junction bases not matched to a gene: 1. The germline gives CDR1 ENHRY, CDR2 SYGVKD. The CDR3 contains 16 residues. CDR3 nucleotides: TGTGCCATCAGTGAGTCGGGAGGGGCTGGGGCCAACGTCCTGACTTTC. Encoded protein: CAISESGGAGANVLTF.

This clonotype was detected only a few times. The V and J genes are TRBV30 and TRBJ2-5; TRBD1 might be the D (6 bases). The CDR3 consists of 13 residues. The germline V and J ends were trimmed by 4 bases and 0 bases, with 9 bases remaining between them. Germline V gene data show CDR1 as GTSNPN and CDR2 as SVGIG (reference sequence). The CDR3 reads CAWNRDNQETQYF. CDR3 DNA sequence: TGTGCCTGGAACCGGGACAACCAAGAGACCCAGTACTTC.

Only a few counts were recorded for this clonotype. CDR3 sequence: CASSQNPGINSPLHF. The DNA for the CDR3 is TGCGCCAGCAGCCAGAACCCAGGGATCAATTCACCCCTCCACTTT. V usage is TRBV4-3 and J usage is TRBJ1-6; D may be TRBD1 (5 bases). The CDR3 loop spans 15 amino acids. Trimming took off 3 bases at V and 7 bases at J, with 13 bases between the two ends. Germline loops: CDR1 LGHNA, CDR2 YSLEER.